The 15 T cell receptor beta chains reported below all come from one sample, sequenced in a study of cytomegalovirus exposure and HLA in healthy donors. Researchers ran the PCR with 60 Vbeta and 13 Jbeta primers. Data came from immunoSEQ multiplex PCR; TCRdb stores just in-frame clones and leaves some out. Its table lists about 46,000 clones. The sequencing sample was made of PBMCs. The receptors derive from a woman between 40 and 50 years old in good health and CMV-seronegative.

CDR3 nucleotides: TGTGCCAGCGGGGGCGGTGGGTTCCCGGAGTACTTC. It is translated as CASGGGGFPEYF. The chain recombines TRBV25-1 with TRBJ2-7; a weak D match, TRBD1 (6 bases). V lost 8 bases and J lost 11, with 19 bases in between. The CDR3 totals 12 residues. Germline values: CDR1 MGHDK, CDR2 SYGVNS.

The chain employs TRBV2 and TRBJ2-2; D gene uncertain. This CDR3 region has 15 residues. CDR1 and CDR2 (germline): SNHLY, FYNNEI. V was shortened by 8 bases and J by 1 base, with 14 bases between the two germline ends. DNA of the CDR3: TGTGCCAGCGCCGCGGAAGGAAAGAACACCGGGGAGCTGTTTTTT. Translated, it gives CASAAEGKNTGELFF. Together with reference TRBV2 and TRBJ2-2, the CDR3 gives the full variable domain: EPEVTQTPSHQVTQMGQEVILRCVPISNHLYFYWYRQILGQKVEFLVSFYNNEISEKSEIFDDQFSVERPDGSNFTLKIRSTKLEDSAMYFCASAAEGKNTGELFFGEGSRLTVL.

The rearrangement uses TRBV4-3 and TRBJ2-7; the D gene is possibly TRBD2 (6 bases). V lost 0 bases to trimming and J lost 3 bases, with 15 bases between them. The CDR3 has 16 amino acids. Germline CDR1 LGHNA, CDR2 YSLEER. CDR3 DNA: TGCGCCAGCAGCCAAGATTACTCGGGAGTCAGCTACGAGCAGTACTTC. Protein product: CASSQDYSGVSYEQYF.

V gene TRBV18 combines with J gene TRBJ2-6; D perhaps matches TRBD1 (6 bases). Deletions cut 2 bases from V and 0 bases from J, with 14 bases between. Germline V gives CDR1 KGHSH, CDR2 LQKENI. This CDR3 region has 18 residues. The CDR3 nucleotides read TGTGCCAGCTCACCAATGGACAGCGCGTTCTCTGGGGCCAACGTCCTGACTTTC. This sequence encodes CASSPMDSAFSGANVLTF.

The CDR3 DNA is TGTGCCAGCAGCCCAGGCAATCAGCCCCAGCATTTT. The encoded protein is CASSPGNQPQHF. The chain combines TRBV13 with TRBJ1-5; the D is unclear. CDR3 length: 12 amino acids. CDR1 is PRHDT, CDR2 FYEKMQ, per germline (reference sequence). V was pared by 5 bases and J by 2 bases, with 4 bases between.

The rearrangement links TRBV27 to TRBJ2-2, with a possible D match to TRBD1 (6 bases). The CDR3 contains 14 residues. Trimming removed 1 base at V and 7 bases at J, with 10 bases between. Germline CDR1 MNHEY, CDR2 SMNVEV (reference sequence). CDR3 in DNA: TGTGCCAGCAGTTTATATCAGGGGATCGGGGAGCTGTTTTTT. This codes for CASSLYQGIGELFF.

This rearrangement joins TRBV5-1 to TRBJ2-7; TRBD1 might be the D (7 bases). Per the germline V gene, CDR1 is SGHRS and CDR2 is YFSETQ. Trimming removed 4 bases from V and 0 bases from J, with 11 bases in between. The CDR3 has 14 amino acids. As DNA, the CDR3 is TGCGCCAGCAGCCTCAGGGGGGACTCCTACGAGCAGTACTTC. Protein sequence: CASSLRGDSYEQYF. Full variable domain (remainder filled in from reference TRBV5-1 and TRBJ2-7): KAGVTQTPRYLIKTRGQQVTLSCSPISGHRSVSWYQQTPGQGLQFLFEYFSETQRNKGNFPGRFSGRQFSNSRSEMNVSTLELGDSALYLCASSLRGDSYEQYFGPGTRLTVT.

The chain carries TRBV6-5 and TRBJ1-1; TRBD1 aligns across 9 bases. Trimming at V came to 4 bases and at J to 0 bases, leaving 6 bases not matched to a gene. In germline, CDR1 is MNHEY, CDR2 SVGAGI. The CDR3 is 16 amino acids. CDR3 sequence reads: CASSSRGQGMNTEAFF. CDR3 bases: TGTGCCAGCAGTTCCCGAGGACAGGGGATGAACACTGAAGCTTTCTTT.

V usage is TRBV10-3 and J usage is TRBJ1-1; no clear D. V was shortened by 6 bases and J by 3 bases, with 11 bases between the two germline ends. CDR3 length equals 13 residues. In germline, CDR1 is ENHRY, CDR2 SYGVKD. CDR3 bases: TGTGCCATCAGGTGGGCAGTCGACACTGAAGCTTTCTTT. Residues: CAIRWAVDTEAFF.

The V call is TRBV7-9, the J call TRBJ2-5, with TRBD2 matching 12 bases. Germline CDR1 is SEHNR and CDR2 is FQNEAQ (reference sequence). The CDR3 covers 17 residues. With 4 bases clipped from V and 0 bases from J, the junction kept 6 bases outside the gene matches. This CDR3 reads CASSYGLAGSYQETQYF. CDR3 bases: TGTGCCAGCAGCTACGGACTAGCGGGGTCGTACCAAGAGACCCAGTACTTC.

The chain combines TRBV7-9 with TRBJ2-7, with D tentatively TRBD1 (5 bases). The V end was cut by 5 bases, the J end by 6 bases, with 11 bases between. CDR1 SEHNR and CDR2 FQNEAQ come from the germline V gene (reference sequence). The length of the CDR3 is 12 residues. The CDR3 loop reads CASSPDSGEQYF. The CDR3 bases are TGTGCCAGCAGCCCAGACAGTGGCGAGCAGTACTTC.

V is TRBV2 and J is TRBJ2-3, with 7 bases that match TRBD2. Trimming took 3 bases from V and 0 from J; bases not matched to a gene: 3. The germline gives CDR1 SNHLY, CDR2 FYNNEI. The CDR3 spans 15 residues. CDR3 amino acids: CASSDGGTSTDTQYF. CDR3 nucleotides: TGTGCCAGCAGTGACGGGGGGACTAGCACAGATACGCAGTATTTT.

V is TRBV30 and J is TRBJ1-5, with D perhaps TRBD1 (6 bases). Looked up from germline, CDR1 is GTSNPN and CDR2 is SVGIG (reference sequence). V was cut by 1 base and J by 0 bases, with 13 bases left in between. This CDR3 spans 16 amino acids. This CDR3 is CAWSARDTYSNQPQHF. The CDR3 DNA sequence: TGTGCCTGGAGTGCTCGGGACACTTATAGCAATCAGCCCCAGCATTTT. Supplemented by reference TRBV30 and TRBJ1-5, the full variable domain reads SQTIHQWPATLVQPVGSPLSLECTVEGTSNPNLYWYRQAAGRGLQLLFYSVGIGQISSEVPQNLSASRPQDRQFILSSKKLLLSDSGFYLCAWSARDTYSNQPQHFGDGTRLSIL.

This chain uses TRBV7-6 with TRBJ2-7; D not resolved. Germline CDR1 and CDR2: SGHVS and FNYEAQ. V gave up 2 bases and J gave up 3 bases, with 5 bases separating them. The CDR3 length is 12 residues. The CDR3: CASSLRGYEQYF. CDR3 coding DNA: TGTGCCAGCAGCTTAAGAGGCTACGAGCAGTACTTC.

In DNA form, the CDR3 reads TGCAGCGTAATTGGACAGGTCGGAAACATTCAGTACTTC. Its translation is CSVIGQVGNIQYF. V gene TRBV29-1 combines with J gene TRBJ2-4; 7 positions match TRBD1. This CDR3 has 13 residues. Germline CDR1 reads SQVTM; CDR2 reads ANQGSEA. After removal of 6 bases from V and 6 bases from J, the junction contained 8 bases not matched to a gene.